This entry lists 3 T cell receptor beta chains sequenced from one sample in a study of metastatic and nonmetastatic thyroid tumors. Patients underwent thyroid surgery, and none had received any treatment before it. TCRdb used MiXCR to call clones anew from the PCR reads. The sample includes around 8,000 clones, approximately 29% seen only once; the top ten take roughly 10%. Sequenced: tumor tissue. These TCRs come from a female donor with papillary thyroid cancer or a benign thyroid nodule (not recorded which). Some clones in this sample may be carry-over from other donors' samples.

The V and J genes are TRBV28 and TRBJ2-6; 7 nucleotides agree with TRBD1. J lost 0 bases, V lost 7 bases, and 6 bases had no gene match. Germline V gene data show CDR1 as MDHEN and CDR2 as SYDVKM. The CDR3 sequence is 16 residues long. CDR3 in amino acids: CASIEGAGSGANVLTF. The CDR3 DNA reads TGTGCCAGCATTGAGGGGGCGGGCTCTGGGGCCAACGTCCTGACTTTC.

This clone was counted only a few times. The chain combines TRBV7-2 with TRBJ1-2; the D is unclear. Trimming pared 8 bases from V and 4 bases from J, leaving 8 bases between. The germline V gene has CDR1 SGHTA and CDR2 FQGNSA. The CDR3 spans 11 residues. This CDR3 is CASGSRYGYTF. The CDR3 bases are TGTGCCAGCGGGTCTCGCTATGGCTACACCTTC.

J is TRBJ1-2 and V is TRBV20-1; D gene unclear. The CDR3 contains 13 residues. Trimming shortened V by 3 bases and J by 1 base, and 9 bases separated the two germline ends. Germline CDR1 reads DFQATT; CDR2 reads SNEGSKA (reference sequence). CDR3 protein: CSARREFNYGYTF. CDR3 nucleotides: TGCAGTGCTAGGAGGGAATTTAACTATGGCTACACCTTC.